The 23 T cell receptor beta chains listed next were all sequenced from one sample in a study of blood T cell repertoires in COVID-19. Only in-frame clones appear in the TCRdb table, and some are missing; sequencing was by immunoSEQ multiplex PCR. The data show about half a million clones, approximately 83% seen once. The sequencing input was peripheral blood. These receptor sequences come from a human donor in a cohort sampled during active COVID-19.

The CDR3 DNA is TGTGCCAGCAGTGCCCGACAGGGGAGGACTGAAGCTTTCTTT. This encodes CASSARQGRTEAFF. The chain combines TRBV27 with TRBJ1-1, with 8 bases aligning to TRBD1. This CDR3 is built from 14 residues. CDR1 and CDR2 (germline): MNHEY, SMNVEV (reference sequence). Losses at the gene ends were 5 bases for V and 5 bases for J; bases not matched to a gene: 7.

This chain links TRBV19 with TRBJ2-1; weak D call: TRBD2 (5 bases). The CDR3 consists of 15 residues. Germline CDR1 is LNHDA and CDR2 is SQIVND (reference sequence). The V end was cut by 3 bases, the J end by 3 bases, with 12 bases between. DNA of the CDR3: TGTGCCAGTAGTATGGTGAGGACTGACTACAATGAGCAGTTCTTC. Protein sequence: CASSMVRTDYNEQFF. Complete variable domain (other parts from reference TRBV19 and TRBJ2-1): DGGITQSPKYLFRKEGQNVTLSCEQNLNHDAMYWYRQDPGQGLRLIYYSQIVNDFQKGDIAEGYSVSREKKESFPLTVTSAQKNPTAFYLCASSMVRTDYNEQFFGPGTRLTVL.

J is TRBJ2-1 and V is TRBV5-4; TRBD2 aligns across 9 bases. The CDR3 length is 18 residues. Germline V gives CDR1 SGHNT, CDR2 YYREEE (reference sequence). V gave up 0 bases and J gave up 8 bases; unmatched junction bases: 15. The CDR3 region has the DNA TGTGCCAGCAGCTTGGACTTTGGGGGTGCGGGAGGGCCTGATGAGCAGTTCTTC. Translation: CASSLDFGGAGGPDEQFF.

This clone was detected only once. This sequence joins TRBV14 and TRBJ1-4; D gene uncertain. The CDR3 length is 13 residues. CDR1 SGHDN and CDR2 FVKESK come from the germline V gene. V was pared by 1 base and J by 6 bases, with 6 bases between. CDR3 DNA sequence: TGTGCCAGCAGCCAAGTCCCGGATGAAAAACTGTTTTTT. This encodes CASSQVPDEKLFF. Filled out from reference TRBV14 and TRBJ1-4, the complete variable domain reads EAGVTQFPSHSVIEKGQTVTLRCDPISGHDNLYWYRRVMGKEIKFLLHFVKESKQDESGMPNNRFLAERTGGTYSTLKVQPAELEDSGVYFCASSQVPDEKLFFGSGTQLSVL.

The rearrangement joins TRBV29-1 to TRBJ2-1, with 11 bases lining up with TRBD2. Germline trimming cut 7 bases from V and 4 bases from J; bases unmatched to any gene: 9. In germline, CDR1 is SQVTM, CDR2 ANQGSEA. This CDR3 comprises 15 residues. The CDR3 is CSGARLAGTYNEQFF. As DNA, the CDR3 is TGCAGCGGGGCACGACTAGCGGGGACATACAATGAGCAGTTCTTC.

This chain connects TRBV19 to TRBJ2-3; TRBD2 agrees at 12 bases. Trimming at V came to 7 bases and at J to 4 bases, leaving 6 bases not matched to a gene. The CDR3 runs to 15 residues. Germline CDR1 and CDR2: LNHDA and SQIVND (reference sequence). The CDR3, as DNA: TGTGCCAGTACCAGGACTAGCGGGACCGCAGATACGCAGTATTTT. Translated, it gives CASTRTSGTADTQYF.

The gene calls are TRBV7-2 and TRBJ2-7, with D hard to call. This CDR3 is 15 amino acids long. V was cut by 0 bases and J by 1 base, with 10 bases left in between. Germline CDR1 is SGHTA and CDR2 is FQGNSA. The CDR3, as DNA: TGTGCCAGCAGCTTAGCTGTGACGGAGTCCTACGAGCAGTACTTC. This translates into CASSLAVTESYEQYF.

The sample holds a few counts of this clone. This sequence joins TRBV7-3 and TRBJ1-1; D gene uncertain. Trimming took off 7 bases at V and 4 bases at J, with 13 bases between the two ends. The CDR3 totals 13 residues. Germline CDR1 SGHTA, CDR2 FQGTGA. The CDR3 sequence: CASTLERGTEAFF. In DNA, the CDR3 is TGTGCCAGCACCCTCGAACGGGGCACTGAAGCTTTCTTT.

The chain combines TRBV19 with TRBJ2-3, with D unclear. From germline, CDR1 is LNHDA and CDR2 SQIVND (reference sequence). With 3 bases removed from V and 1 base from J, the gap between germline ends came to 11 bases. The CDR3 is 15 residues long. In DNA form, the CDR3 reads TGTGCCAGTAGTATCCCAGGTAGAGGCACAGATACGCAGTATTTT. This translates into CASSIPGRGTDTQYF. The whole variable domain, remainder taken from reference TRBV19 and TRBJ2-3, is DGGITQSPKYLFRKEGQNVTLSCEQNLNHDAMYWYRQDPGQGLRLIYYSQIVNDFQKGDIAEGYSVSREKKESFPLTVTSAQKNPTAFYLCASSIPGRGTDTQYFGPGTRLTVL.

The CDR3 DNA is TGCGCCAGCAGCTTGATGGACTTTAGGACCCAAGAGACCCAGTACTTC. This sequence encodes CASSLMDFRTQETQYF. The chain recombines TRBV5-1 with TRBJ2-5; perhaps TRBD2 as D (5 bases). With 1 base removed from V and 1 base from J, the gap between germline ends came to 14 bases. The germline V gene encodes CDR1 SGHRS and CDR2 YFSETQ. The CDR3 loop spans 16 amino acids.

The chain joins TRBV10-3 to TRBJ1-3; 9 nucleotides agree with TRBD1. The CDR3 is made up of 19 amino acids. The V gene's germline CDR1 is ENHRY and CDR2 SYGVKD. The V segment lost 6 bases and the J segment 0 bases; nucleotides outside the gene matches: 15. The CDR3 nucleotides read TGTGCCATCAGCTCCCCTCCGGGACAGGGTGAACTCTCTGGAAACACCATATATTTT. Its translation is CAISSPPGQGELSGNTIYF.

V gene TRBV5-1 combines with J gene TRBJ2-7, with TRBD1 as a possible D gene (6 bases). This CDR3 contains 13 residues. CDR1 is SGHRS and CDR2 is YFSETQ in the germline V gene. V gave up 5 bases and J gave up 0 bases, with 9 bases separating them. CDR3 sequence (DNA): TGCGCCAGCAGTGACAGGTCCTCCTACGAGCAGTACTTC. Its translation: CASSDRSSYEQYF.

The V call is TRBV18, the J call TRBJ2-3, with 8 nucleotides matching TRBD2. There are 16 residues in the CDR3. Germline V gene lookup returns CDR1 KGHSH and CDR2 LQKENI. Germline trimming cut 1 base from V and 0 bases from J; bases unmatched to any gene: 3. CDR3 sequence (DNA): TGTGCCAGCTCACCACTGGCTAGCGGGAGCACAGATACGCAGTATTTT. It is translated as CASSPLASGSTDTQYF.

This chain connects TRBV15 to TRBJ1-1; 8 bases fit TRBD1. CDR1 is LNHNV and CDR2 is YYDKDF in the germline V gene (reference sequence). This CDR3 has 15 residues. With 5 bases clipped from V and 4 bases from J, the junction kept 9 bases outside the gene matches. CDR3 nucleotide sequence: TGTGCCACCAGCCTTCAACAGGGGGAGAGCACTGAAGCTTTCTTT. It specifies CATSLQQGESTEAFF.

The CDR3 loop reads CASSRETGGHYEQYF. For the CDR3, the DNA is TGCGCCAGCAGCCGAGAAACAGGGGGCCACTACGAGCAGTACTTC. The V gene is TRBV4-1, the J gene TRBJ2-7; TRBD1 matches 9 bases. The V segment lost 4 bases and the J segment 3 bases; nucleotides outside the gene matches: 7. The CDR3 contains 15 residues. The germline V gene encodes CDR1 MGHRA and CDR2 YSYEKL.

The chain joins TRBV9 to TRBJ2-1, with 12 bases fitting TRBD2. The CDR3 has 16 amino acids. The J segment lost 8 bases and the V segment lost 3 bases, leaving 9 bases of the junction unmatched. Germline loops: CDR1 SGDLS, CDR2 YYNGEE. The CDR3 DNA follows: TGTGCCAGCAGCGGCCTCCTAGCGGGAGGGGGAGATGAGCAGTTCTTC. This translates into CASSGLLAGGGDEQFF.

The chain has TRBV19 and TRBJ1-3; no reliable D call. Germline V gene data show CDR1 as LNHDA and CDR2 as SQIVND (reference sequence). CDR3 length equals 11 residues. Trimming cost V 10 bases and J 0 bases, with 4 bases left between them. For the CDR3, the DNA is TGTGCCACCTCCTCTGGAAACACCATATATTTT. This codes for CATSSGNTIYF.

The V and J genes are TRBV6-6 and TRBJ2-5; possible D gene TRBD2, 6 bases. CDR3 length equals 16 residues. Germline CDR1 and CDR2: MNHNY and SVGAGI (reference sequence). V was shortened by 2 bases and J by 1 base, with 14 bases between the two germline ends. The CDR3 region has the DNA TGTGCCAGCAGTTACCGCATTCTAGCGAGCCAAGAGACCCAGTACTTC. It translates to CASSYRILASQETQYF.

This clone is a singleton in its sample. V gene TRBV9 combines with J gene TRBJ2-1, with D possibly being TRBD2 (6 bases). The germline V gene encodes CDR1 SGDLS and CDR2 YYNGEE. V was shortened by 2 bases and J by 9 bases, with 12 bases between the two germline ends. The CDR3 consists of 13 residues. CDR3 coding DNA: TGTGCCAGCAGCGTTCAAGTGGGGGGTGAGCAGTTCTTC. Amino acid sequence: CASSVQVGGEQFF.

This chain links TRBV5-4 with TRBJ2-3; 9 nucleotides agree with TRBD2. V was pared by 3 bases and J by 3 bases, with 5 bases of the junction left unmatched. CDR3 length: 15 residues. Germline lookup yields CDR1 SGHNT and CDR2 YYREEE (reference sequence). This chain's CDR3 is CASSYSGSRTDTQYF. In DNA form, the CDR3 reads TGTGCCAGCAGCTATAGCGGGAGTAGGACAGATACGCAGTATTTT.

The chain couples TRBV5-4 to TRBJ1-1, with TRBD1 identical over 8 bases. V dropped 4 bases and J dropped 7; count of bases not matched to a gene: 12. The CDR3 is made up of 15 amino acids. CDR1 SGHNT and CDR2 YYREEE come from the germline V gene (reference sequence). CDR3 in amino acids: CASSPGQGAIHEAFF. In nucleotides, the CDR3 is TGTGCCAGCAGCCCCGGACAGGGAGCAATTCATGAAGCTTTCTTT.

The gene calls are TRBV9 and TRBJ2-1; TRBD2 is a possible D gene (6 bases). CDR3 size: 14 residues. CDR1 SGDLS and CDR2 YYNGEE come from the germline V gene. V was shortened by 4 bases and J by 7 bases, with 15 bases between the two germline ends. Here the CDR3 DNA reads TGTGCCAGCAGCTCGAGCGGGTTACGGAATGAGCAGTTCTTC. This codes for CASSSSGLRNEQFF.

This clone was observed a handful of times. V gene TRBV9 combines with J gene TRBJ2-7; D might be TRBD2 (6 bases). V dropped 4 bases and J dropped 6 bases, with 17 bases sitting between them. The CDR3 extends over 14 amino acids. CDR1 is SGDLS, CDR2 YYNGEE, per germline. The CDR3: CASSPRGGVGEQYF. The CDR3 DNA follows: TGTGCCAGCAGCCCCCGAGGAGGGGTGGGCGAGCAGTACTTC.